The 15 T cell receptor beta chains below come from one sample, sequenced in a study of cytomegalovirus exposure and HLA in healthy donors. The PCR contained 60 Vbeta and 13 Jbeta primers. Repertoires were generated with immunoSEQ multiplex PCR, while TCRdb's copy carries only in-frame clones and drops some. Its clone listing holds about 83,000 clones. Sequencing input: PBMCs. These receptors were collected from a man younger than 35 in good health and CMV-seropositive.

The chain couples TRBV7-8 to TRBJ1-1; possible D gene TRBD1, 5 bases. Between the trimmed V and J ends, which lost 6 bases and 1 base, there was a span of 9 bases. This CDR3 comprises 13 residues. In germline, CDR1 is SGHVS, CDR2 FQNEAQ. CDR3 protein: CASRLTGNTEAFF. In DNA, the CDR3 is TGTGCCAGCAGACTTACAGGGAACACTGAAGCTTTCTTT.

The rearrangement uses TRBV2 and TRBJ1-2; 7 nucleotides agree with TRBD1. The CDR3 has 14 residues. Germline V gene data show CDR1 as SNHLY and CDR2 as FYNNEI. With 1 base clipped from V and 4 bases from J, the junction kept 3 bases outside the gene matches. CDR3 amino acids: CASSEEGAGYGYTF. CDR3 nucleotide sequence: TGTGCCAGCAGTGAAGAGGGGGCAGGCTATGGCTACACCTTC.

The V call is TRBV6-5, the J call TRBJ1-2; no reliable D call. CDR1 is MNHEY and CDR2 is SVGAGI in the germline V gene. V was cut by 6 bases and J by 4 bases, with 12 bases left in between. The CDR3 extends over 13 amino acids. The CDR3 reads CASSLREAYGYTF. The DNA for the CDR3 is TGTGCCAGCAGCCTCCGCGAGGCCTATGGCTACACCTTC.

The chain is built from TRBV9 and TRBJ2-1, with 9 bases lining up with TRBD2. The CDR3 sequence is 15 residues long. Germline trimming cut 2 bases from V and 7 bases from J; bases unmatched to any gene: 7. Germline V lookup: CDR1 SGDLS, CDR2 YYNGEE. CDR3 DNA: TGTGCCAGCAGCGTTATGGGACTAGCTCCGAATGAGCAGTTCTTC. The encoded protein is CASSVMGLAPNEQFF. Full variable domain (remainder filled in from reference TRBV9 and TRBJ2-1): DSGVTQTPKHLITATGQRVTLRCSPRSGDLSVYWYQQSLDQGLQFLIQYYNGEERAKGNILERFSAQQFPDLHSELNLSSLELGDSALYFCASSVMGLAPNEQFFGPGTRLTVL.

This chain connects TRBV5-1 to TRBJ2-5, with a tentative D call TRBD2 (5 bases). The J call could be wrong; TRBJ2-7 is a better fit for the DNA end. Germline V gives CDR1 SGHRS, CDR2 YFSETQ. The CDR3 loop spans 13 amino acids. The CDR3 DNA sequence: TGCGCCAGCAGCTCTGACGGAGGCTACGAGCAGTACTTC. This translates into CASSSDGGYEQYF.

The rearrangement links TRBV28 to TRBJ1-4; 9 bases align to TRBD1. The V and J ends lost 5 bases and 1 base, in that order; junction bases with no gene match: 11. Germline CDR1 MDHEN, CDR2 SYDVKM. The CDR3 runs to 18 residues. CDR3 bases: TGTGCCAGCAGTATTACCGGGACAGGGATCAGAACTAATGAAAAACTGTTTTTT. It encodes CASSITGTGIRTNEKLFF.

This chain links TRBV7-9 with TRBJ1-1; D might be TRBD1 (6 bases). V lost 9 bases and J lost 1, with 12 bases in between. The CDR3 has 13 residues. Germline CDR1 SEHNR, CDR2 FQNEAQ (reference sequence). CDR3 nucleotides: TGTGCCAGTGGCCGACAGGCGAACACTGAAGCTTTCTTT. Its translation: CASGRQANTEAFF.

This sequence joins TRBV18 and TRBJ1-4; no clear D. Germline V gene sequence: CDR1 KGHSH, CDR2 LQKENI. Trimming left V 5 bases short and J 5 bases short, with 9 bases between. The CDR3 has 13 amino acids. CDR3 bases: TGTGCCAGCTCAGGGCCTAGCAATGAAAAACTGTTTTTT. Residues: CASSGPSNEKLFF.

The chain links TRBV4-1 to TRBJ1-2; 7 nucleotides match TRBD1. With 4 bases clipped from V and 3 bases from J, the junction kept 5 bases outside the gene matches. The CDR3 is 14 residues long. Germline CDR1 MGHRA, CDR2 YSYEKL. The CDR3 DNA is TGCGCCAGCAGCCGAGTTCAGGGGGACTATGGCTACACCTTC. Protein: CASSRVQGDYGYTF.

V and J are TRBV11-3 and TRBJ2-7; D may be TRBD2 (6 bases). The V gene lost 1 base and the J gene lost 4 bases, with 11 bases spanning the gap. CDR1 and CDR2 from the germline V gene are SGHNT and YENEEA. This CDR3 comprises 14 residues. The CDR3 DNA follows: TGTGCCAGCAGCTTAGTGATTGGAGGGTACGAGCAGTACTTC. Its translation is CASSLVIGGYEQYF.

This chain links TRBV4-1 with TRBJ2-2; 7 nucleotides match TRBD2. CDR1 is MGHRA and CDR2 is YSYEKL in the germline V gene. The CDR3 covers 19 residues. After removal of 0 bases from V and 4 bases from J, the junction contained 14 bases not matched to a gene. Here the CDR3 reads CASSQDPGFAGASTGELFF. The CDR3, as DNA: TGCGCCAGCAGCCAAGACCCCGGGTTTGCGGGAGCTTCCACCGGGGAGCTGTTTTTT.

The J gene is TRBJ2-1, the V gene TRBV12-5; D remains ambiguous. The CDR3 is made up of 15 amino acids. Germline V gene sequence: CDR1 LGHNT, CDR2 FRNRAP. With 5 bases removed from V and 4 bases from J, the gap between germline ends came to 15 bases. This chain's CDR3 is CASGPGYPHYNEQFF. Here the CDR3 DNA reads TGTGCTAGTGGTCCCGGGTATCCTCATTACAATGAGCAGTTCTTC.

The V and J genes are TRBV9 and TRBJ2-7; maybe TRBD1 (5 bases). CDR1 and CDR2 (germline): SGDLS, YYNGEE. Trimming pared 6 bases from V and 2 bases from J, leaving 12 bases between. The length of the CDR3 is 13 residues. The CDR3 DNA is TGTGCCAGCAACCCCAGGGTGCCCTACGAGCAGTACTTC. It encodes CASNPRVPYEQYF.

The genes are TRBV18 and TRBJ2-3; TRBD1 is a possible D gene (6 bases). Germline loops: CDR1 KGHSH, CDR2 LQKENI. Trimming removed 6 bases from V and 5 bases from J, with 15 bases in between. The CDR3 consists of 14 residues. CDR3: CASSPPWGRDTQYF. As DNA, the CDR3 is TGTGCCAGCTCCCCCCCGTGGGGGCGAGATACGCAGTATTTT.

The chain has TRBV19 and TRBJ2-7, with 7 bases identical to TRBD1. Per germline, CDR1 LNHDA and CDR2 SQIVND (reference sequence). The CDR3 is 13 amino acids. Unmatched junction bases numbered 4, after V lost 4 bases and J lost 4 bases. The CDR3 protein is CASSNTQGYEQYF. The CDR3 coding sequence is TGTGCCAGTAGTAACACACAGGGGTACGAGCAGTACTTC.